This T cell receptor beta chain was captured by sequencing in a study of identical twins. Study findings and constraints: Because invariant MAIT and iNKT cells could be present, zero-insertion analyses could be partly confounded.

Template switching (which added a universal primer site) was used, and cDNA carried unique molecular identifiers. One entry per CDR3 protein, called by TCRdb with MiXCR from the 5' RACE reads. The repertoire holds over 200,000 distinct CDR3 sequences, with around a tenth as singletons. Every one of the donors was a healthy Caucasian. V was cut by 1 base and J by 5 bases, with 12 bases left in between. CDR3 size: 13 residues. The germline V gene has CDR1 DFQATT and CDR2 SNEGSKA (reference sequence). As regards this clonotype: Its antigen is unidentified.

The receptor's source is a woman between 18 and 29 years old in good health. The material sequenced was memory (CD45RO+) T cells sorted from blood. The gene calls are TRBV20-1 and TRBJ2-7; D is unresolved. The DNA for the CDR3 is TGCAGTGCTAGAGGTGACGTGGGCGACGAGCAGTACTTC. It encodes CSARGDVGDEQYF.